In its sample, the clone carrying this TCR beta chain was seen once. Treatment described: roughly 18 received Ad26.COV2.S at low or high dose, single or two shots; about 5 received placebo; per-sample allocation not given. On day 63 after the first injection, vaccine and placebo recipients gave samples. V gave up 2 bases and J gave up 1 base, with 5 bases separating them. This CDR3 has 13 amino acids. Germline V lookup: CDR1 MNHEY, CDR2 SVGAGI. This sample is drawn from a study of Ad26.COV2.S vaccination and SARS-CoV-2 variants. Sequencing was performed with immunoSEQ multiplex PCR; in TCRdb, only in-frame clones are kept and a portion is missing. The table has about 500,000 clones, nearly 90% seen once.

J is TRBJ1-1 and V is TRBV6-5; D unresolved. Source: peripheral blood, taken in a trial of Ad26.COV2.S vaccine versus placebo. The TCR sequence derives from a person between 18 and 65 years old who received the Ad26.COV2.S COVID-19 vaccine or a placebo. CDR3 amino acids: CASSYGKNTEAFF. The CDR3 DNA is TGTGCCAGCAGTTACGGGAAGAACACTGAAGCTTTCTTT.